Listed below are T cell receptor beta chains from one sample, sequenced in a study of blood T cell repertoires in COVID-19. Libraries were prepared by immunoSEQ multiplex PCR; TCRdb keeps only in-frame clonotypes and omits some of them. The sample includes fewer than 200,000 clones, around 85% of them seen just once. Material for sequencing was peripheral blood. The origin of the receptors is a man in his fifties or sixties who had recovered from COVID-19. Both conserved end residues are part of each CDR3. A D gene is named only where the DNA matches it firmly. For some rows the clone size is stated as once, few or many, or as a class when expanded; others skip it.

j_call: TRBJ1-6
v_call: TRBV5-1
clone_size: -
d_call: -
cdr3_aa: CASSLDPDSPLHF
cdr3_nt: TGCGCCAGCAGCTTGGACCCAGATTCACCCCTCCACTTT

j_call: TRBJ2-1
v_call: TRBV19
clone_size: -
d_call: TRBD2
cdr3_aa: CASSIDWEGGQFF
cdr3_nt: TGTGCCAGTAGTATAGATTGGGAGGGAGGGCAGTTCTTC

j_call: TRBJ2-2
v_call: TRBV9
clone_size: -
d_call: -
cdr3_aa: CASSLREGGIDTGELFF
cdr3_nt: TGTGCCAGCAGCCTTCGTGAAGGGGGTATTGACACCGGGGAGCTGTTTTTT

j_call: TRBJ2-7
v_call: TRBV19
clone_size: -
d_call: -
cdr3_aa: CASSLPPGHRTYEQYF
cdr3_nt: TGTGCCAGTAGTCTTCCCCCGGGACACAGGACCTACGAGCAGTACTTC

j_call: TRBJ2-7
v_call: TRBV7-2
clone_size: -
d_call: TRBD1
cdr3_aa: CASSLRGQGKDLGSYEQYF
cdr3_nt: TGTGCCAGCAGCTTAAGGGGACAGGGGAAGGATCTCGGGTCCTACGAGCAGTACTTC

j_call: TRBJ1-3
v_call: TRBV7-9
clone_size: few
d_call: TRBD1
cdr3_aa: CASSQPGQGYGNTIYF
cdr3_nt: TGTGCCAGCAGCCAGCCGGGACAGGGGTATGGAAACACCATATATTTT

j_call: TRBJ2-4
v_call: TRBV7-9
clone_size: -
d_call: -
cdr3_aa: CASSLVLTEQGDIQYF
cdr3_nt: TGTGCCAGCAGCTTAGTCCTCACTGAGCAGGGCGACATTCAGTACTTC

j_call: TRBJ1-2
v_call: TRBV19
clone_size: few
d_call: -
cdr3_aa: CASSSQGIASLGYTF
cdr3_nt: TGTGCCAGTAGTAGCCAGGGTATCGCCAGTTTAGGCTACACCTTC

j_call: TRBJ1-1
v_call: TRBV18
clone_size: -
d_call: TRBD1
cdr3_aa: CASSTGEMNTEAFF
cdr3_nt: TGTGCCAGCTCAACAGGGGAAATGAACACTGAAGCTTTCTTT

j_call: TRBJ1-1
v_call: TRBV6-5
clone_size: -
d_call: -
cdr3_aa: CASSYSVIADTEAFF
cdr3_nt: TGTGCCAGCAGTTACTCGGTAATTGCGGACACTGAAGCTTTCTTT

j_call: TRBJ1-2
v_call: TRBV14
clone_size: -
d_call: -
cdr3_aa: CASSTGGNYGYTF
cdr3_nt: TGTGCCAGCAGCACCGGGGGTAACTATGGCTACACCTTC

j_call: TRBJ1-2
v_call: TRBV2
clone_size: few
d_call: -
cdr3_aa: CASSVERGGYTF
cdr3_nt: TGTGCCAGCAGTGTGGAGCGCGGTGGCTACACCTTC

j_call: TRBJ2-7
v_call: TRBV6-5
clone_size: -
d_call: TRBD2
cdr3_aa: CASIQTSPYEQYF
cdr3_nt: TGTGCCAGCATCCAGACTAGCCCCTACGAGCAGTACTTC

j_call: TRBJ1-5
v_call: TRBV25-1
clone_size: -
d_call: -
cdr3_aa: CASSGGVDSNQPQHF
cdr3_nt: TGTGCCAGCAGTGGGGGGGTTGATAGCAATCAGCCCCAGCATTTT

j_call: TRBJ1-2
v_call: TRBV5-4
clone_size: -
d_call: -
cdr3_aa: CASSLAGVAYGYTF
cdr3_nt: TGTGCCAGCAGCTTGGCAGGGGTAGCCTATGGCTACACCTTC

j_call: TRBJ2-2
v_call: TRBV28
clone_size: -
d_call: TRBD2
cdr3_aa: CAGSSGGAGTGELFF
cdr3_nt: TGTGCCGGCTCTAGCGGGGGGGCGGGCACCGGGGAGCTGTTTTTT

j_call: TRBJ2-2
v_call: TRBV4-2
clone_size: -
d_call: -
cdr3_aa: CASSQDRNTGELFF
cdr3_nt: TGTGCCAGCAGCCAAGACCGGAACACCGGGGAGCTGTTTTTT

j_call: TRBJ1-2
v_call: TRBV3-1/TRBV3-2
clone_size: few
d_call: -
cdr3_aa: CASSQGPVYGYTF
cdr3_nt: TGTGCCAGCAGCCAAGGGCCTGTCTATGGCTACACCTTC

j_call: TRBJ1-1
v_call: TRBV7-8
clone_size: -
d_call: TRBD1
cdr3_aa: CASSLASPGQGARGTEAFF
cdr3_nt: TGTGCCAGCAGCTTAGCTTCACCGGGACAGGGGGCGCGTGGCACTGAAGCTTTCTTT

j_call: TRBJ2-2
v_call: TRBV4-3
clone_size: -
d_call: TRBD2
cdr3_aa: CASSRDYETGELFF
cdr3_nt: TGCGCCAGCAGCCGGGACTACGAGACCGGGGAGCTGTTTTTT

j_call: TRBJ1-1
v_call: TRBV5-1
clone_size: -
d_call: -
cdr3_aa: CASSFRKGGTEAFF
cdr3_nt: TGCGCCAGCAGCTTCCGGAAAGGGGGCACTGAAGCTTTCTTT

j_call: TRBJ2-2
v_call: TRBV7-9
clone_size: -
d_call: TRBD1
cdr3_aa: CASSQHRTGGSTGELFF
cdr3_nt: TGTGCCAGCAGCCAACACCGGACAGGGGGTTCGACCGGGGAGCTGTTTTTT

j_call: TRBJ2-2
v_call: TRBV6-6
clone_size: -
d_call: -
cdr3_aa: CASSRGGASGELFF
cdr3_nt: TGTGCCAGCAGTAGGGGGGGGGCCTCCGGGGAGCTGTTTTTT

j_call: TRBJ1-6
v_call: TRBV4-3
clone_size: -
d_call: -
cdr3_aa: CASSQGEDRLTPLHF
cdr3_nt: TGCGCCAGCAGCCAAGGGGAAGACAGGTTGACACCCCTCCACTTT

j_call: TRBJ1-1
v_call: TRBV5-1
clone_size: -
d_call: -
cdr3_aa: CASSYPREGTEAFF
cdr3_nt: TGCGCCAGCAGCTATCCCAGGGAGGGTACTGAAGCTTTCTTT

j_call: TRBJ1-3
v_call: TRBV7-9
clone_size: -
d_call: -
cdr3_aa: CASSPRRGSPTSGNTIYF
cdr3_nt: TGTGCCAGCAGCCCACGACGGGGGTCCCCGACTTCTGGAAACACCATATATTTT

j_call: TRBJ2-7
v_call: TRBV18
clone_size: -
d_call: TRBD2
cdr3_aa: CASSPAGGWYEQYF
cdr3_nt: TGTGCCAGCTCACCCGCGGGAGGGTGGTACGAGCAGTACTTC

j_call: TRBJ1-4
v_call: TRBV14
clone_size: -
d_call: -
cdr3_aa: CASSQVRQGAGEKLFF
cdr3_nt: TGTGCCAGCAGCCAAGTTCGGCAAGGGGCCGGGGAAAAACTGTTTTTT

j_call: TRBJ1-1
v_call: TRBV3-1/TRBV3-2
clone_size: -
d_call: -
cdr3_aa: CASSQGDRNTEAFF
cdr3_nt: TGTGCCAGCAGCCAAGGAGACAGGAACACTGAAGCTTTCTTT

j_call: TRBJ1-4
v_call: TRBV6-6
clone_size: few
d_call: -
cdr3_aa: CASSDREKLFF
cdr3_nt: TGTGCCAGCAGTGACAGGGAAAAACTGTTTTTT

j_call: TRBJ1-1
v_call: TRBV5-1
clone_size: -
d_call: TRBD1
cdr3_aa: CASSWGQENTEAFF
cdr3_nt: TGCGCCAGCAGCTGGGGACAGGAGAACACTGAAGCTTTCTTT

j_call: TRBJ1-2
v_call: TRBV12-3/TRBV12-4
clone_size: -
d_call: -
cdr3_aa: CASSWGREYGYTF
cdr3_nt: TGTGCCAGCAGTTGGGGCAGGGAATATGGCTACACCTTC

j_call: TRBJ2-7
v_call: TRBV18
clone_size: -
d_call: -
cdr3_aa: CASSPGTPDLLGEQYF
cdr3_nt: TGTGCCAGCTCACCAGGGACTCCGGACTTGCTGGGCGAGCAGTACTTC

j_call: TRBJ2-1
v_call: TRBV2
clone_size: -
d_call: TRBD1
cdr3_aa: CASSVTGGYEQFF
cdr3_nt: TGTGCCAGCAGTGTCACAGGGGGCTATGAGCAGTTCTTC

j_call: TRBJ2-7
v_call: TRBV2
clone_size: -
d_call: -
cdr3_aa: CASSIPGTYEQYF
cdr3_nt: TGTGCCAGCAGTATACCCGGGACCTACGAGCAGTACTTC

j_call: TRBJ2-3
v_call: TRBV7-2
clone_size: -
d_call: -
cdr3_aa: CASSSRVRDTQYF
cdr3_nt: TGTGCCAGCAGCTCCCGGGTAAGGGATACGCAGTATTTT

j_call: TRBJ2-7
v_call: TRBV5-4
clone_size: -
d_call: TRBD2
cdr3_aa: CASSPGTSGVLGYEQYF
cdr3_nt: TGTGCCAGCAGCCCGGGGACTAGCGGGGTTCTCGGTTACGAGCAGTACTTC

j_call: TRBJ1-1
v_call: TRBV5-8
clone_size: -
d_call: -
cdr3_aa: CASRWGQDTEAFF
cdr3_nt: TGTGCCAGCCGTTGGGGGCAGGACACTGAAGCTTTCTTT

j_call: TRBJ2-3
v_call: TRBV18
clone_size: -
d_call: -
cdr3_aa: CASSHRDIASSTDTQYF
cdr3_nt: TGTGCCAGCTCTCACCGGGACATCGCCTCTAGCACAGATACGCAGTATTTT

j_call: TRBJ2-2
v_call: TRBV7-7
clone_size: -
d_call: TRBD1
cdr3_aa: CASSLQGSTGELFF
cdr3_nt: TGTGCTAGCAGCTTACAGGGGTCCACCGGGGAGCTGTTTTTT